These 16 T cell receptor beta chains originate from one sample sequenced in a study of CD8 T cells in Susac syndrome. It was with random hexamers that roughly 0.45 to 1 ug RNA was reverse transcribed. Using its own MiXCR run on the immunoSEQ multiplex PCR reads, TCRdb lists one record per CDR3 protein. Here the sample spans some 150,000 distinct CDR3 sequences, approximately 95% being singletons. The sample was CD4+ T cells from PBMCs. The source is a human donor with Susac syndrome.

J is TRBJ2-2 and V is TRBV9; unclear D gene. The V and J ends lost 5 bases and 3 bases respectively, with 11 bases between them. CDR1 and CDR2 from the germline V gene are SGDLS and YYNGEE. CDR3 length equals 14 residues. Here the CDR3 DNA reads TGTGCCAGCAGGTCAGGTCATGACACCGGGGAGCTGTTTTTT. It translates to CASRSGHDTGELFF.

The rearrangement links TRBV4-2 to TRBJ1-5; no definite D call. This CDR3 comprises 12 residues. Germline V lookup: CDR1 LGHNA, CDR2 YNFKEQ. V was cut by 1 base and J by 7 bases, with 5 bases left in between. The CDR3 region is CASSQVGQPQHF. The CDR3 DNA sequence: TGTGCCAGCAGCCAAGTAGGACAGCCCCAGCATTTT.

This clonotype was seen a single time. The chain recombines TRBV5-1 with TRBJ1-1, with D possibly TRBD1 on 5 matching bases. Germline V lookup: CDR1 SGHRS, CDR2 YFSETQ. Between the trimmed V and J ends, which lost 0 bases and 0 bases, there was a span of 12 bases. This CDR3 is 16 amino acids long. The CDR3 is CASSLAQGGVNTEAFF. Here the CDR3 DNA reads TGCGCCAGCAGCTTGGCCCAGGGAGGGGTGAACACTGAAGCTTTCTTT.

The chain has TRBV12-3 or TRBV12-4 and TRBJ2-7; D remains ambiguous. Between the trimmed V and J ends, which lost 2 bases and 3 bases, there was a span of 8 bases. CDR3 length: 13 residues. CDR3 nucleotide sequence: TGTGCCAGCAGTTTAAATTGGGTCTACGAGCAGTACTTC. This sequence encodes CASSLNWVYEQYF.

This chain uses TRBV7-9 with TRBJ1-1; D not resolved. The CDR3 is 14 amino acids. Between the trimmed V and J ends, which lost 8 bases and 6 bases, there was a span of 19 bases. Germline CDR1 is SEHNR and CDR2 is FQNEAQ (reference sequence). The CDR3 region is CASSNIKRTAEAFF. In DNA form, the CDR3 reads TGTGCCAGCTCCAATATCAAACGAACGGCTGAAGCTTTCTTT.

CDR3 region: CASSQRWDEQFF. In DNA, the CDR3 is TGCGCCAGCAGCCAAAGATGGGATGAGCAGTTCTTC. The chain is built from TRBV4-3 and TRBJ2-1, with D unresolved. Germline lookup yields CDR1 LGHNA and CDR2 YSLEER. This CDR3 contains 12 residues. V dropped 2 bases and J dropped 8 bases, with 7 bases sitting between them.

The rearrangement joins TRBV29-1 to TRBJ1-5, with TRBD1 matching over 8 bases. This CDR3 spans 12 amino acids. V lost 6 bases and J lost 7; bases outside the gene matches: 5. Germline CDR1 and CDR2: SQVTM and ANQGSEA. In DNA form, the CDR3 reads TGCAGCGTCGGACAGGGTGGGCAGCCCCAGCATTTT. This translates into CSVGQGGQPQHF.

This chain uses TRBV12-3 or TRBV12-4 with TRBJ1-1; 7 bases match TRBD1. J lost 7 bases, V lost 6 bases, and 11 bases had no gene match. CDR3 length equals 14 residues. The CDR3 coding sequence is TGTGCCAGCAGCCCGGGACAGCACCAAGTTGAAGCTTTCTTT. Protein: CASSPGQHQVEAFF.

The chain uses TRBV3-1 and TRBJ1-2, with unresolved D. V was shortened by 6 bases and J by 8 bases, with 16 bases between the two germline ends. The CDR3 length is 13 residues. Germline V gene data show CDR1 as LGHDT and CDR2 as YNNKEL (reference sequence). CDR3 nucleotide sequence: TGTGCCAGCAGACGCGACGGGGTGAGCGGCTACACCTTC. This translates into CASRRDGVSGYTF.

The rearrangement uses TRBV20-1 and TRBJ2-1; 7 bases line up with TRBD2. The CDR3 extends over 15 amino acids. V lost 6 bases to trimming and J lost 2 bases; unmatched junction nucleotides: 10. Germline loops: CDR1 DFQATT, CDR2 SNEGSKA (reference sequence). The CDR3 region is CSAGGSGVTYNEQFF. The DNA of the CDR3 is TGCAGTGCGGGGGGGTCGGGAGTCACCTACAATGAGCAGTTCTTC.

The J gene is TRBJ2-5, the V gene TRBV20-1; 8 positions match TRBD1. V shed 4 bases, J shed 0 bases, and the junction held 4 bases outside the gene matches. The germline V gene has CDR1 DFQATT and CDR2 SNEGSKA (reference sequence). The CDR3 spans 14 residues. The CDR3 bases are TGCAGTGCTACACGACAGGGGTACCAAGAGACCCAGTACTTC. Its translation: CSATRQGYQETQYF.

The chain joins TRBV20-1 to TRBJ2-1; TRBD2 matches at 10 bases. This CDR3 has 17 residues. Trimming at V came to 0 bases and at J to 4 bases, leaving 9 bases not matched to a gene. The germline V gene has CDR1 DFQATT and CDR2 SNEGSKA (reference sequence). The CDR3 nucleotides read TGCAGTGCTAGAGATGCCCAGCTAGCGGGGGCTTACAATGAGCAGTTCTTC. This encodes CSARDAQLAGAYNEQFF.

In DNA, the CDR3 is TGTGCCAGCAGTTTTGCGATAACCGGGACCGAGCAGTACTTC. This encodes CASSFAITGTEQYF. The chain has TRBV12-3 or TRBV12-4 and TRBJ2-7; either TRBD1 or TRBD2 may fit D (5 bases each). V lost 3 bases and J lost 6, with 15 bases in between. CDR3 length: 14 residues.

The CDR3 sequence is CAWSVQGTSGNTIYF. The CDR3 nucleotides read TGTGCCTGGAGTGTACAGGGGACCTCTGGAAACACCATATATTTT. The chain couples TRBV30 to TRBJ1-3, with 7 bases identical to TRBD1. Germline V CDR1 and CDR2: GTSNPN, SVGIG (reference sequence). The CDR3 runs 15 residues. V was clipped by 0 bases and J by 0 bases; unmatched bases: 2.

The chain joins TRBV20-1 to TRBJ1-2, with D possibly TRBD1 on 5 matching bases. Trimming took 3 bases from V and 7 from J, leaving 15 bases between them. Germline CDR1 DFQATT, CDR2 SNEGSKA (reference sequence). CDR3 length: 13 residues. The CDR3 is CSASGRVRRGYTF. CDR3 sequence (DNA): TGCAGTGCTAGTGGCAGGGTGCGCCGTGGCTACACCTTC.

This rearrangement joins TRBV29-1 to TRBJ1-1, with D tentatively TRBD1 (6 bases). From germline, CDR1 is SQVTM and CDR2 ANQGSEA. The CDR3 loop spans 14 amino acids. Between the trimmed V and J ends, which lost 4 bases and 0 bases, there was a span of 12 bases. CDR3: CSVVYRDLNTEAFF. CDR3 bases: TGCAGCGTTGTATACAGGGACCTGAACACTGAAGCTTTCTTT.